A selection of T cell receptor beta chains follows, all from one sample in a study of cytotoxic CD8 clonotypes in ibrutinib-treated CLL. The repertoire was sequenced with immunoSEQ multiplex PCR; TCRdb's copy has only in-frame clones and lacks some. The table has hundreds of thousands of clones, less than 75% seen once. This sample comprised PBMCs, obtained after 24 months of ibrutinib treatment. These receptors all come from a human donor with chronic lymphocytic leukemia. The CDR3 runs from the conserved cysteine through the conserved F or W. A D gene is named only where the DNA matches it firmly. Clone size is stated in some rows and not others, as once, few, many or a class when expanded.

.,.,TRBV18,TRBJ1-2,TGTGCCAGCTCCCAATCCCTCGGGGGTAACTATGGCTACACCTTC,CASSQSLGGNYGYTF
.,.,TRBV5-5,TRBJ2-7,TGTGCCAGCAGCTTCCAGGGCGCGGGTGGCGAGCAGTACTTC,CASSFQGAGGEQYF
once,TRBD2,TRBV4-1,TRBJ2-3,TGCGCCAGCAGCCAAGACGGGGGGGGCACAGATACGCAGTATTTT,CASSQDGGGTDTQYF
.,.,TRBV29-1,TRBJ1-1,TGCAGCGTGGACCTCCGGGCTGAAGCTTTCTTT,CSVDLRAEAFF
.,.,TRBV19,TRBJ2-3,TGTGCCAGTAGTATAGGAGGGATTACCCGCACAGATACGCAGTATTTT,CASSIGGITRTDTQYF
.,.,TRBV30,TRBJ2-2,TGTGCCTGGTCTATAGGGGGTTGGACCGGGGAGCTGTTTTTT,CAWSIGGWTGELFF
.,.,TRBV27,TRBJ2-1,TGTGCCAGCAGTCCGTCTCGTTTTGAGCAGTTCTTC,CASSPSRFEQFF
few,.,TRBV28,TRBJ1-5,TGTGCCAGCAGTTTACGACAGGAACGCCAGCATTTT,CASSLRQERQHF
.,.,TRBV6-6,TRBJ2-5,TGTGCCAGCAGTTACAAGGGGGTGGAAGAGACCCAGTACTTC,CASSYKGVEETQYF
.,.,TRBV7-6,TRBJ2-7,TGTGCCAGCAGCCTAGGGGGTGGGTCCTACGAGCAGTACTTC,CASSLGGGSYEQYF
once,TRBD1,TRBV19,TRBJ2-1,TGTGCCAGTACCTTAACAGGGGTGAGCAATGAGCAGTTCTTC,CASTLTGVSNEQFF
few,.,TRBV7-6,TRBJ2-7,TGTGCCAGCAGCCCAGCCGGGACAAGGGCCTACGAGCAGTACTTC,CASSPAGTRAYEQYF
.,.,TRBV4-1,TRBJ1-2,TGCGCCAGCAGCCAAGACCCCGGACAACCTATGGGCTACACCTTC,CASSQDPGQPMGYTF
.,.,TRBV6-5,TRBJ2-3,TGTGCCAGCACCCGGACTGCTGCCGGAGATACGCAGTATTTT,CASTRTAAGDTQYF
.,.,TRBV5-1,TRBJ2-2,TGCGCCAGCAGCTTGTGGGGCGGATCGAACACCGGGGAGCTGTTTTTT,CASSLWGGSNTGELFF
.,TRBD1,TRBV4-2,TRBJ1-5,TGTGCCAGCAGCCAATCCACAGGGGCCCAGCCCCAGCATTTT,CASSQSTGAQPQHF
once,TRBD2,TRBV6-5,TRBJ2-7,TGTGCCAGCCGGACTAGCGGTTCCTACGAGCAGTACTTC,CASRTSGSYEQYF
.,TRBD2,TRBV11-2,TRBJ2-3,TGTGCCAGCACCCCGGGTGTCCTAGCGGGAGCAACAGATACGCAGTATTTT,CASTPGVLAGATDTQYF
.,TRBD2,TRBV7-7,TRBJ2-2,TGTGCTAGCAGCTTGAGTCTAGCGGGAGGGCCCGGGGAGCTGTTTTTT,CASSLSLAGGPGELFF
.,TRBD2,TRBV11-3,TRBJ2-1,TGTGCCAGCAGCTTAGCCCGACTAGCGGGAGAAACGTCTGAGCAGTTCTTC,CASSLARLAGETSEQFF
few,TRBD1,TRBV30,TRBJ1-1,TGTGCCTGGAGTTACAGGGGCGAGGGAGCTTTCTTT,CAWSYRGEGAFF
.,.,TRBV6-1,TRBJ1-2,TGTGCCAGCAGTGAGCGTAGGGGGGACTATGGCTACACCTTC,CASSERRGDYGYTF
.,TRBD1,TRBV7-3,TRBJ2-7,TGTGCCAGCAGCTCCGGTGGACAGGGAGATGACGAGCAGTACTTC,CASSSGGQGDDEQYF
.,TRBD1,TRBV7-8,TRBJ1-1,TGTGCCAGCAGCTTAGTTGGACAGGGGGCTAGTGAAGCTTTCTTT,CASSLVGQGASEAFF